Listed below are T cell receptor beta chains from one sample, sequenced in a study of quantifying T cell responses using KT2 cells. From the UMI-ligation and nested PCR reads, TCRdb called clonotypes with MiXCR, one entry per CDR3 protein. The sample consists of tens of thousands of distinct CDR3 sequences, 7.3% of them appearing once. Sequencing was done on a sample of PBMCs spiked with cells of the T cell clone KT2. All receptors come from a human donor. CDR3s leave out the opening cysteine and the closing phenylalanine or tryptophan.

CDR3aa	len	v_gene
ASGTGSTLGRAEKLF	15	TRBV2
ATSRDGGTGGMNTEAF	16	TRBV15
ASSLEAHALF	10	TRBV7-2
ASRSAGTGNTEAF	13	TRBV27
ASSDPSKQY	9	TRBV10-1
SVEDRAGDDEQY	12	TRBV29-1
ASSLDQAGGDNEQF	14	TRBV7-9
ASSSRRSTGELF	12	TRBV7-2
AISEGGTAQETQY	13	TRBV10-3
ATREQYTGELF	11	TRBV15
ASSFGDSYEQY	11	TRBV7-9
AWSVGEGNTEAF	12	TRBV30
SVGTGANYGYT	11	TRBV29-1
ASSLGFGGATNEKLF	15	TRBV5-1
ASSLVSDREETQY	13	TRBV3-1
ASSSRQGEYTEAF	13	TRBV5-4
ASSAQDQGIRNSPLH	15	TRBV25-1
ASSYVVWQALGYGYT	15	TRBV6-6
ASSPLAGGYNEQF	13	TRBV5-1
ASSQGSGSWETQY	13	TRBV14
SVGQGVTDTQY	11	TRBV29-1
SAGQGAYEQY	10	TRBV29-1
ASSFELAGAPSPYNEQF	17	TRBV12-3/TRBV12-4
ASARQGEAF	9	TRBV6-5
SAMNDRYYYEQY	12	TRBV20-1
ASSQDIASFRIQY	13	TRBV3-1
ASSETGLAGEETQY	14	TRBV3-1
SLSSYNEQF	9	TRBV20-1
ASSPDMMNTEAF	12	TRBV7-2
ASSLWTGGSSYNSPLH	16	TRBV27
ASSLLTSFKSDTQY	14	TRBV5-1
ASSLGQGKAF	10	TRBV27
ASSYSIWGDREDTEAF	16	TRBV6-5
ASSECTWTPCGTDTQY	16	TRBV5-6
ASSLLRLLTGELF	13	TRBV12-3/TRBV12-4
ATRRPMINSNQPQH	14	TRBV15
ASSPLSGSSYNSPLH	15	TRBV18